One and the same sample provided the 31 T cell receptor beta chains below, sequenced in a study of STAT5B mutations in CD4+ large granular lymphocyte leukemia. The protocol was immunoSEQ multiplex PCR, while the TCRdb copy is restricted to in-frame clones and leaves out a portion. This table has tens of thousands of clones, roughly 85% appearing once. The sample was CD4+ T cells from blood buffy coats. Receptors originate from a human donor in good health.

The chain employs TRBV19 and TRBJ2-7; 8 bases fit TRBD2. V dropped 7 bases and J dropped 7; count of bases not matched to a gene: 9. Per the germline V gene, CDR1 is LNHDA and CDR2 is SQIVND (reference sequence). CDR3 length: 13 amino acids. The CDR3 protein is CASMLAGSWEQYF. CDR3 DNA sequence: TGTGCCAGTATGCTAGCGGGTTCCTGGGAGCAGTACTTC.

V usage is TRBV14 and J usage is TRBJ2-1; TRBD2 agrees at 10 bases. CDR1 and CDR2 (germline): SGHDN, FVKESK. The CDR3 covers 15 residues. The J segment lost 7 bases and the V segment lost 1 base, leaving 4 bases of the junction unmatched. CDR3 protein: CASSQVAGGSNEQFF. CDR3 coding DNA: TGTGCCAGCAGCCAAGTAGCGGGAGGCTCAAATGAGCAGTTCTTC.

The gene calls are TRBV19 and TRBJ2-6; D possibly matches TRBD1 or TRBD2 (6 bases each). The CDR3 extends over 17 amino acids. Trimming pared 9 bases from V and 0 bases from J, leaving 18 bases between. Germline V gene sequence: CDR1 LNHDA, CDR2 SQIVND (reference sequence). The CDR3 is CASTRRGDRSGANVLTF. The DNA for the CDR3 is TGTGCCAGCACCAGGAGGGGGGACCGCTCTGGGGCCAACGTCCTGACTTTC.

For the CDR3, the DNA is TGTGCCAGCAGCCCGAGTCGGAGAACCACAGATACGCAGTATTTT. Translation: CASSPSRRTTDTQYF. The chain carries TRBV11-2 and TRBJ2-3; the D is unclear. Germline CDR1 and CDR2: SGHAT and FQNNGV. This CDR3 is built from 15 residues. Trimming removed 5 bases at V and 2 bases at J, with 14 bases between.

This chain links TRBV30 with TRBJ2-7; D not certain. Trimming took 0 bases from V and 7 from J, leaving 16 bases between them. CDR1 is GTSNPN and CDR2 is SVGIG in the germline V gene (reference sequence). This CDR3 is 14 amino acids long. CDR3 in amino acids: CAWSVKSPSGEQYF. The CDR3 DNA is TGTGCCTGGAGTGTAAAGAGTCCCTCGGGTGAGCAGTACTTC.

V and J are TRBV28 and TRBJ2-7; the D is unclear. CDR3 length: 16 residues. Trimming cost V 2 bases and J 0 bases, with 14 bases left between them. Germline-derived CDR1 and CDR2 are MDHEN and SYDVKM. In DNA, the CDR3 is TGTGCCAGCAGTTTAGGACCCGGAGTAAGCTCCTACGAGCAGTACTTC. Encoded protein: CASSLGPGVSSYEQYF.

The DNA for the CDR3 is TGTGCCAGCAGCGGACAGCCCTTTAACACTGAAGCTTTCTTT. This sequence encodes CASSGQPFNTEAFF. The chain recombines TRBV2 with TRBJ1-1, with a weak D call TRBD1 (6 bases). V was shortened by 6 bases and J by 2 bases, with 13 bases between the two germline ends. CDR1 is SNHLY, CDR2 FYNNEI, per germline. The CDR3 is 14 amino acids.

This clone was counted only a few times. The chain uses TRBV25-1 and TRBJ1-2; D ambiguous. This CDR3 region has 12 residues. The V end lost 2 bases, the J end lost 4 bases, and 5 bases lay between the germline ends. The germline V gene encodes CDR1 MGHDK and CDR2 SYGVNS. The chain's CDR3 is CASSELVYGYTF. In nucleotides, the CDR3 is TGTGCCAGCAGTGAACTGGTCTATGGCTACACCTTC.

This clone appeared once. The gene calls are TRBV15 and TRBJ1-1; TRBD1 is a possible D gene (6 bases). The CDR3 has 15 amino acids. The V gene's germline CDR1 is LNHNV and CDR2 YYDKDF (reference sequence). Trimming left V 3 bases short and J 4 bases short, with 15 bases between. For the CDR3, the DNA is TGTGCCACCAGCAGGCCCGGGGGGGGGCTCACTGAAGCTTTCTTT. Residues: CATSRPGGGLTEAFF.

The chain recombines TRBV19 with TRBJ2-5; a possible D gene is TRBD1 (6 bases). The germline V and J ends were trimmed by 3 bases and 4 bases, with 9 bases remaining between them. This CDR3 is built from 13 residues. In germline, CDR1 is LNHDA, CDR2 SQIVND (reference sequence). CDR3 sequence: CASSMPGVETQYF. DNA of the CDR3: TGTGCCAGTAGTATGCCAGGGGTAGAGACCCAGTACTTC.

The count of this clone is one. V usage is TRBV7-8 and J usage is TRBJ1-2; tentative D call: TRBD1 (6 bases). With 5 bases removed from V and 4 bases from J, the gap between germline ends came to 17 bases. The CDR3 totals 15 residues. Looked up from germline, CDR1 is SGHVS and CDR2 is FQNEAQ. Written as DNA, the CDR3 is TGTGCCAGCAGCACAGACAGGCTTACCTTCTATGGCTACACCTTC. Translating gives CASSTDRLTFYGYTF. The variable domain in full, with the rest retrieved from reference TRBV7-8 and TRBJ1-2, is GAGVSQSPRYKVAKRGQDVALRCDPISGHVSLFWYQQALGQGPEFLTYFQNEAQLDKSGLPSDRFFAERPEGSVSTLKIQRTQQEDSAVYLCASSTDRLTFYGYTFGSGTRLTVV.

V usage is TRBV6-1 and J usage is TRBJ1-2; the D is unclear. V was cut by 8 bases and J by 2 bases, with 12 bases left in between. Germline V CDR1 and CDR2: MNHNS, SASEGT. There are 13 residues in the CDR3. The CDR3 spells CASDVVANYGYTF. The CDR3 DNA reads as TGTGCCAGCGATGTCGTCGCGAACTATGGCTACACCTTC.

The chain recombines TRBV6-5 with TRBJ1-1; D is ambiguous. Trimming took 0 bases from V and 1 from J, leaving 6 bases between them. The CDR3 contains 14 residues. Germline-derived CDR1 and CDR2 are MNHEY and SVGAGI. The CDR3 loop reads CASSYSWANTEAFF. CDR3 DNA sequence: TGTGCCAGCAGTTACTCTTGGGCGAACACTGAAGCTTTCTTT.

The V gene is TRBV7-8, the J gene TRBJ1-1; TRBD1 aligns across 9 bases. The CDR3 runs 17 residues. The germline V gene has CDR1 SGHVS and CDR2 FQNEAQ. After removal of 2 bases from V and 1 base from J, the junction contained 8 bases not matched to a gene. CDR3 sequence: CASSLRVRDRENTEAFF. CDR3 in DNA: TGTGCCAGCAGCTTAAGGGTGCGGGACAGGGAGAACACTGAAGCTTTCTTT. The full variable domain, in which reference TRBV7-8 and TRBJ1-1 provide the parts outside the CDR3, is GAGVSQSPRYKVAKRGQDVALRCDPISGHVSLFWYQQALGQGPEFLTYFQNEAQLDKSGLPSDRFFAERPEGSVSTLKIQRTQQEDSAVYLCASSLRVRDRENTEAFFGQGTRLTVV.

V usage is TRBV5-1 and J usage is TRBJ1-1, with D perhaps TRBD1 (6 bases). Per the germline V gene, CDR1 is SGHRS and CDR2 is YFSETQ. There are 14 residues in the CDR3. Trimming stripped 5 bases from V and 0 bases from J, with 11 bases between. CDR3 nucleotides: TGCGCCAGCAGGGGGGCGGGGATGAACACTGAAGCTTTCTTT. Translated: CASRGAGMNTEAFF.

This clone was counted only a few times. The rearrangement links TRBV29-1 to TRBJ1-1; weak D call: TRBD1 (6 bases). V was pared by 6 bases and J by 4 bases, with 15 bases between. The CDR3 runs to 13 residues. Germline V gene lookup returns CDR1 SQVTM and CDR2 ANQGSEA. CDR3 sequence reads: CSVHRVGGTEAFF. CDR3 nucleotide sequence: TGCAGCGTCCACAGGGTGGGGGGCACTGAAGCTTTCTTT.

The sample holds one count of this clone. CDR3 sequence reads: CASSYVAGGITDTQYF. CDR3 in DNA: TGTGCCAGCAGTTACGTGGCGGGGGGTATCACAGATACGCAGTATTTT. The rearrangement links TRBV6-5 to TRBJ2-3, with 8 bases aligning to TRBD2. The V gene end was trimmed by 2 bases and the J gene end by 2 bases; junction bases not matched to a gene: 6. The CDR3 has 16 amino acids. CDR1 and CDR2 from the germline V gene are MNHEY and SVGAGI.

V and J are TRBV28 and TRBJ1-1; 7 bases agree with TRBD1. Germline loops: CDR1 MDHEN, CDR2 SYDVKM. This CDR3 has 15 amino acids. Germline trimming cut 5 bases from V and 1 base from J; bases unmatched to any gene: 7. CDR3 bases: TGTGCCAGCAGTCCCCCGGGACAGCCGAACACTGAAGCTTTCTTT. Translated: CASSPPGQPNTEAFF.

This clone was detected once. J is TRBJ1-4 and V is TRBV5-6, with 8 bases lining up with TRBD1. The CDR3 has 15 residues. V was clipped by 1 base and J by 4 bases; unmatched bases: 3. Germline CDR1 and CDR2: SGHDT and YYEEEE. The chain's CDR3 is CASSLRTGYNEKLFF. The CDR3 DNA follows: TGTGCCAGCAGCTTGAGGACAGGGTATAATGAAAAACTGTTTTTT.

The J gene is TRBJ2-2, the V gene TRBV7-6; D not certain. Germline V CDR1 and CDR2: SGHVS, FNYEAQ. CDR3 size: 12 residues. V lost 4 bases to trimming and J lost 8 bases, with 8 bases between them. CDR3 in DNA: TGTGCCAGCAGCTCCCGGCGGGGGGAGCTGTTTTTT. This codes for CASSSRRGELFF.

This clone has only a few counts. This sequence joins TRBV10-1 and TRBJ2-4; 14 bases fit TRBD2. The ends lost 6 bases at V and 14 bases at J; junction bases unmatched: 9. The length of the CDR3 is 14 residues. Germline lookup yields CDR1 WNHNN and CDR2 SYGVQD (reference sequence). The CDR3 DNA sequence: TGCGCCAGCAGCAAGGGACTAGCGGGGGCCGAAAAGTACTTC. Translating gives CASSKGLAGAEKYF.

This clone showed up just a few times. The chain has TRBV2 and TRBJ1-1; no clear D gene. This CDR3 contains 11 residues. The V and J ends lost 7 bases and 0 bases respectively, with 3 bases between them. Looked up from germline, CDR1 is SNHLY and CDR2 is FYNNEI. CDR3 bases: TGTGCCAGCACATTGAACACTGAAGCTTTCTTT. Residues: CASTLNTEAFF.

This clone was seen just once. This chain joins TRBV6-5 and TRBJ1-1; TRBD1 aligns across 9 bases. V lost 4 bases to trimming and J lost 5 bases; unmatched junction nucleotides: 5. This CDR3 contains 14 residues. Germline CDR1 is MNHEY and CDR2 is SVGAGI. The CDR3 here is CASSSGTGRTEAFF. Written as DNA, the CDR3 is TGTGCCAGCAGTTCTGGGACAGGGAGGACTGAAGCTTTCTTT.

CDR3 in DNA: TGTGCCAGTAGTGCATCCACCGGGACTCGGCGGGAGCAGTACTTC. Translated, it gives CASSASTGTRREQYF. The chain links TRBV19 to TRBJ2-7; tentatively, D is TRBD2 (6 bases). V gave up 5 bases and J gave up 7 bases, with 21 bases separating them. This CDR3 comprises 15 residues. Germline V gene data show CDR1 as LNHDA and CDR2 as SQIVND (reference sequence). Drawing the rest from reference TRBV19 and TRBJ2-7, the complete variable domain is DGGITQSPKYLFRKEGQNVTLSCEQNLNHDAMYWYRQDPGQGLRLIYYSQIVNDFQKGDIAEGYSVSREKKESFPLTVTSAQKNPTAFYLCASSASTGTRREQYFGPGTRLTVT.

The V call is TRBV7-2, the J call TRBJ1-2, with D maybe TRBD1 (5 bases). CDR1 is SGHTA, CDR2 FQGNSA, per germline. V gave up 2 bases and J gave up 4 bases, with 11 bases separating them. The CDR3 totals 14 residues. In DNA form, the CDR3 reads TGTGCCAGCAGCTTAACGACGGGGACCTATGGCTACACCTTC. Protein sequence: CASSLTTGTYGYTF.

V gene TRBV30 combines with J gene TRBJ2-2; no firm D call. The CDR3 runs to 15 residues. Trimming removed 3 bases at V and 2 bases at J, with 13 bases between. Germline loops: CDR1 GTSNPN, CDR2 SVGIG (reference sequence). The CDR3, as DNA: TGTGCCTGGAGGGACCACCTGGGCAACACCGGGGAGCTGTTTTTT. This codes for CAWRDHLGNTGELFF.

This clone occurred a few times. The chain joins TRBV30 to TRBJ1-5, with D possibly being TRBD1 (6 bases). Trimming cost V 0 bases and J 0 bases, with 9 bases left between them. Looked up from germline, CDR1 is GTSNPN and CDR2 is SVGIG (reference sequence). This CDR3 comprises 15 residues. CDR3: CAWSVQGASNQPQHF. The CDR3 DNA sequence: TGTGCCTGGAGTGTACAGGGAGCTAGCAATCAGCCCCAGCATTTT.

The chain combines TRBV5-1 with TRBJ1-3, with D possibly TRBD1 on 6 matching bases. Trimming pared 5 bases from V and 1 base from J, leaving 13 bases between. The CDR3 covers 15 residues. CDR1 and CDR2 from the germline V gene are SGHRS and YFSETQ. The chain's CDR3 is CASRAIQGSGNTIYF. The CDR3 DNA reads TGCGCCAGCAGAGCAATACAGGGATCTGGAAACACCATATATTTT.

The CDR3 DNA reads as TGTGCCAGCTCACCACCCACTGTGGGCGAGACCCAGTACTTC. It encodes CASSPPTVGETQYF. The chain carries TRBV18 and TRBJ2-5; the D is unclear. The germline V gene encodes CDR1 KGHSH and CDR2 LQKENI. The CDR3 contains 14 residues. V shed 0 bases and J shed 5 bases, with 10 bases lying between them.

The genes are TRBV4-1 and TRBJ1-1; D not resolved. The germline V gene has CDR1 MGHRA and CDR2 YSYEKL. Trimming shortened V by 1 base and J by 7 bases, and 4 bases separated the two germline ends. This CDR3 region has 11 residues. The CDR3 reads CASSQASEAFF. For the CDR3, the DNA is TGCGCCAGCAGCCAAGCCAGTGAAGCTTTCTTT.

The CDR3 region has the DNA TGCAGCGTCCCGGACAGGGAGAACTATGGCTACACCTTC. Amino acids: CSVPDRENYGYTF. This sequence joins TRBV29-1 and TRBJ1-2; 8 bases line up with TRBD1. The V gene's germline CDR1 is SQVTM and CDR2 ANQGSEA. The CDR3 runs to 13 residues. Trimming took 6 bases from V and 2 from J; bases not matched to a gene: 5.